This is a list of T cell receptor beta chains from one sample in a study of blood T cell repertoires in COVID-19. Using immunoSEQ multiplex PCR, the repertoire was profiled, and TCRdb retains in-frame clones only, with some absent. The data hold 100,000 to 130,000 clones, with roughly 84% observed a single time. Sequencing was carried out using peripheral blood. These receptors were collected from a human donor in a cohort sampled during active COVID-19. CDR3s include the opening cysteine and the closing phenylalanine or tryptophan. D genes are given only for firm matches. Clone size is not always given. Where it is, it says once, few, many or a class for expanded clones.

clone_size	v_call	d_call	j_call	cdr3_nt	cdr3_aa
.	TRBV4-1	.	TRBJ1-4	TGCGCCAGCAGCCACCTCGGTAATGAAAAACTGTTTTTT	CASSHLGNEKLFF
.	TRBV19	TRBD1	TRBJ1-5	TGTGCCAGTACCACGGGACAGGGTAATCAGCCCCAGCATTTT	CASTTGQGNQPQHF
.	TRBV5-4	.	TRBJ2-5	TGTGCCAGCAGCTTGCTAGCGCTGCAGGAGACCCAGTACTTC	CASSLLALQETQYF
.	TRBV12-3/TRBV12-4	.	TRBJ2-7	TGTGCCAGCAGTTTCCCTGTTGGTCGGGAGCAGTACTTC	CASSFPVGREQYF
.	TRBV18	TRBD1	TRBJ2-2	TGTGCCAGCTCACGGGACAGGGACACCGGGGAGCTGTTTTTT	CASSRDRDTGELFF
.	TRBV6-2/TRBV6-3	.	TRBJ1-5	TGTGCCAGCAGTCCCCACAGAATCCAGCCCCAGCATTTT	CASSPHRIQPQHF
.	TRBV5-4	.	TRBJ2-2	TGTGCCAGCAGCTTGAAGGGGCGCGGCACCGGGGAGCTGTTTTTT	CASSLKGRGTGELFF
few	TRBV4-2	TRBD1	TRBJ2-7	TGTGCCAGCAGCCAAGAAAGGACAGGGACGGTCGAGCAGTACTTC	CASSQERTGTVEQYF
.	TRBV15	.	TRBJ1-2	TGTGCCACCAGCAGAGATGGGCAGTCCAACCGAGGCTACACCTTC	CATSRDGQSNRGYTF
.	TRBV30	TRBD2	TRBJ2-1	TGTGCCTGGCGCGAACTAGCGGGAGCTTTGAATGAGCAGTTCTTC	CAWRELAGALNEQFF
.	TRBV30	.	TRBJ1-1	TGTGCCTCCCAAAGGGCCACATTGGGGAGCACTGAAGCTTTCTTT	CASQRATLGSTEAFF
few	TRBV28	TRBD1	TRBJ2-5	TGTGCCAGCAGTTCGCCGACAGGGCGAGAGACCCAGTACTTC	CASSSPTGRETQYF
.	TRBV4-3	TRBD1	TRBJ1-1	TGCGCCAGCAGCCCTACAGGGGGGAGCACTGAAGCTTTCTTT	CASSPTGGSTEAFF
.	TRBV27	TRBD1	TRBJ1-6	TGTGCCAGCAGTTCTCAGGGGGAACTTAATTCACCCCTCCACTTT	CASSSQGELNSPLHF
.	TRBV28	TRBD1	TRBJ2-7	TGTGCCAGCAGCGCGACAGGGGGCTCCTACGAGCAGTACTTC	CASSATGGSYEQYF
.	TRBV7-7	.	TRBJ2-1	TGTGCCAGCAGCCTCGGACTGTACAATGAGCAGTTCTTC	CASSLGLYNEQFF
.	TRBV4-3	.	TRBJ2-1	TGCGCCAGCAGCCAAGATGGGCACCAAAACAATGAGCAGTTCTTC	CASSQDGHQNNEQFF
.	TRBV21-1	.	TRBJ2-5	TGTGCCAGCAGCAACGTCTTAGGACAGGGAAAAGAGACCCAGTACTTC	CASSNVLGQGKETQYF